The rows below give T cell receptor beta chains drawn from one sample of a study of cytomegalovirus exposure and HLA in healthy donors. Profiled with immunoSEQ multiplex PCR; TCRdb holds only in-frame clones, not every one. The repertoire holds more than 150,000 clones, with around 82% as singletons. The source material was PBMCs. These receptors originate from a woman in her late teens or twenties in good health and CMV-seropositive. CDR3s include the opening cysteine and the closing phenylalanine or tryptophan.

V gene	J gene	CDR3 protein
TRBV5-4	TRBJ2-3	CASSLAPSGGLDTQYF
TRBV10-3	TRBJ2-3	CAITAGDRTDTQYF
TRBV27	TRBJ2-5	CASSGGRGGIETQYF
TRBV5-6	TRBJ2-7	CASSSLGQAGGPTSYEQYF
TRBV2	TRBJ2-1	CASNQNEQFF
TRBV11-2	TRBJ1-4	CASSLGRGGSTNEKLFF
TRBV4-3	TRBJ2-7	CASSQEAGGSYEQYF
TRBV10-3	TRBJ2-5	CAISDPGGETQYF
TRBV14	TRBJ1-1	CASSQDGGAFF
TRBV5-1	TRBJ2-6	CASRIIGGSGANVLTF
TRBV7-9	TRBJ1-4	CASSEKQENEKLFF
TRBV4-1	TRBJ2-3	CANSPGTDTQYF
TRBV27	TRBJ2-2	CASSSGTGGFTGELFF
TRBV7-9	TRBJ2-7	CASSLGSGQYF
TRBV6-4	TRBJ1-5	CASSDSSVTGLVYGNQPQHF
TRBV5-6	TRBJ1-2	CASSPRQAHPYGYTF
TRBV6-7	TRBJ2-7	CASSNRDNSYEQYF
TRBV29-1	TRBJ1-1	CSVLGGGGETEAFF
TRBV6-1	TRBJ1-1	CASRQRGNTEAFF
TRBV28	TRBJ1-2	CASSFGQLYGYTF
TRBV6-5	TRBJ2-7	CASSYSRDRAYEQYF
TRBV5-3	TRBJ1-5	CARSCKPGQLGEYSNQPQHF
TRBV14	TRBJ2-7	CASSQVAGSYEQYF
TRBV6-5	TRBJ1-2	CASSVPDGYTF
TRBV11-2	TRBJ2-1	CASSPWGGVYNEQFF
TRBV2	TRBJ2-7	CASAWDSQEQYF
TRBV7-8	TRBJ2-4	CASSLASSRGALRNIQYF
TRBV7-3	TRBJ2-5	CASSLHRGETQYF
TRBV6-5	TRBJ1-2	CASSYSMGGPGGYTF
TRBV19	TRBJ2-5	CASKPMMGTSAETQYF
TRBV7-9	TRBJ1-5	CASSLAGGAQHF
TRBV2	TRBJ2-2	CASKQGALTGELFF
TRBV4-2	TRBJ2-2	CASSQNLNTGELFF
TRBV2	TRBJ2-7	CASREYTSGADEQYF
TRBV27	TRBJ2-1	CASSLIAGGYNEQFF
TRBV7-2	TRBJ2-7	CASSFDSPYEQYF
TRBV6-5	TRBJ1-2	CASSLTLARAGYTF
TRBV7-8	TRBJ1-2	CASSPLLGGSGVSYTF
TRBV6-5	TRBJ1-2	CASSPSRQGRRGYTF
TRBV4-1	TRBJ2-1	CASSGRSYNEQFF
TRBV7-3	TRBJ1-2	CASRSTGAYGYTF
TRBV2	TRBJ2-6	CASSDEGGPGANVLTF
TRBV19	TRBJ2-1	CASVGGTSYNEQFF
TRBV18	TRBJ2-7	CASSPTTGEYEQYF
TRBV4-1	TRBJ1-2	CASSPTLGGDGYTF
TRBV5-8	TRBJ2-7	CASSLSDYEQYF
TRBV9	TRBJ2-3	CASSGDGRRDTQYF
TRBV6-1	TRBJ2-6	CASSEQGAGANVLTF
TRBV2	TRBJ2-5	CASSSNRDRDTRYQETQYF
TRBV19	TRBJ1-1	CASRWDRETEAFF
TRBV9	TRBJ2-1	CASSVSTSHEQFF
TRBV2	TRBJ2-5	CASSTRQGGQETQYF
TRBV7-9	TRBJ2-2	CASSSPGTRDTGELFF